The 27 T cell receptor beta chains below come from one sample, sequenced in a study of T cell repertoires in cytomegalovirus infection. MiXCR, run by TCRdb on the reads, gives a single entry per CDR3 protein. The repertoire has 150,000 or so distinct CDR3 sequences, less than 25% of them found once; the top ten carry under 30%. For these TCRs, the target antigens are not known. The sequenced sample was CD8+ T cells from cultured PBMCs, obtained from culture after CMV antigen stimulation. These receptors originate from a human donor in good health (CMV status not recorded). Some clones in this sample may be carry-over from other donors' samples.

This clonotype has only a few counts. The chain has TRBV12-3 or TRBV12-4 and TRBJ2-1; D remains ambiguous. The CDR3 runs to 12 residues. V was clipped by 3 bases and J by 7 bases, with 7 bases between them. The CDR3 DNA sequence: TGTGCCAGCAGTTTGTGGCAGAATGAGCAGTTCTTC. This translates into CASSLWQNEQFF.

The CDR3 loop is CAWSEAWWNTEAFF. As DNA, the CDR3 is TGTGCCTGGAGTGAAGCGTGGTGGAACACTGAAGCTTTCTTT. The rearrangement uses TRBV30 and TRBJ1-1, with D uncertain. CDR3 length equals 14 residues. Germline CDR1 reads GTSNPN; CDR2 reads SVGIG (reference sequence). The ends were cut back, 1 base at V and 1 base at J, with 10 bases in the middle.

This clonotype occurred a few times. CDR3 in DNA: TGTGCCAGTAGTATAGTCGGGGGAGCGTCCTACGAGCAGTACTTC. Its protein is CASSIVGGASYEQYF. The chain links TRBV19 to TRBJ2-7; TRBD2 might be the D (6 bases). The CDR3 spans 15 residues. Germline V gene data show CDR1 as LNHDA and CDR2 as SQIVND (reference sequence). V gave up 1 base and J gave up 1 base, with 11 bases separating them. The whole variable domain, filled in from reference TRBV19 and TRBJ2-7, reads DGGITQSPKYLFRKEGQNVTLSCEQNLNHDAMYWYRQDPGQGLRLIYYSQIVNDFQKGDIAEGYSVSREKKESFPLTVTSAQKNPTAFYLCASSIVGGASYEQYFGPGTRLTVT.

This sequence joins TRBV12-3 or TRBV12-4 and TRBJ1-5; D call uncertain. The V and J ends lost 6 bases and 4 bases respectively, with 13 bases between them. This CDR3 comprises 14 residues. CDR3 DNA sequence: TGTGCCAGCAGCCATGCAGGCGGTAATCAGCCCCAGCATTTT. This codes for CASSHAGGNQPQHF.

This clonotype was detected many times. The chain employs TRBV29-1 and TRBJ2-1; D remains unclear. The V and J ends lost 0 bases and 10 bases respectively, with 10 bases between them. CDR1 is SQVTM and CDR2 is ANQGSEA in the germline V gene. The CDR3 loop spans 12 amino acids. The CDR3: CSVEEDGKEQFF. CDR3 DNA sequence: TGCAGCGTTGAAGAAGATGGGAAGGAGCAGTTCTTC.

For this clonotype: A junction boundary mismatches the germline segment, possibly from a read error. The CDR3 DNA reads as TGTGACAGCAGGGGGACAGGGAAAAGTCAGCCCCAGCATTTT. Translation: CDSRGTGKSQPQHF. The chain combines TRBV6-4 with TRBJ1-5, with TRBD1 identical over 9 bases. Germline CDR1 MRHNA, CDR2 SNTAGT. CDR3 length: 14 residues.

This clonotype was recorded only once. The chain links TRBV25-1 to TRBJ2-5; weak D call: TRBD2 (6 bases). The CDR3 has 14 amino acids. The germline CDR1 and CDR2 sequences are MGHDK and SYGVNS. The V end lost 4 bases, the J end lost 2 bases, and 11 bases lay between the germline ends. The chain's CDR3 is CASSVRREQETQYF. The CDR3 DNA reads TGTGCCAGCAGTGTGAGGAGGGAGCAAGAGACCCAGTACTTC.

This clonotype was seen only a few times. V and J are TRBV12-3 or TRBV12-4 and TRBJ1-1; TRBD1 agrees at 8 bases. Trimming took 5 bases from V and 3 from J; bases not matched to a gene: 8. The CDR3 contains 15 residues. CDR3 loop: CASSARDRWDTEAFF. The CDR3 DNA reads as TGTGCCAGCAGTGCTCGGGACAGGTGGGACACTGAAGCTTTCTTT.

The chain recombines TRBV7-6 with TRBJ2-7; D call uncertain. The V end lost 5 bases, the J end lost 6 bases, and 11 bases lay between the germline ends. Germline V lookup: CDR1 SGHVS, CDR2 FNYEAQ. The CDR3 sequence is 12 residues long. CDR3 amino acids: CASSPAYGEQYF. In DNA, the CDR3 is TGTGCCAGCAGCCCAGCCTATGGCGAGCAGTACTTC.

V is TRBV12-3 or TRBV12-4 and J is TRBJ1-2; D not certain. The CDR3 covers 13 residues. Trimming pared 4 bases from V and 7 bases from J, leaving 13 bases between. CDR3: CASSSSRLFGYTF. Here the CDR3 DNA reads TGTGCCAGCAGTTCGTCCCGACTATTTGGCTACACCTTC.

The gene calls are TRBV6-1 and TRBJ2-3; TRBD1 might be the D (5 bases). This CDR3 region has 14 residues. Germline V lookup: CDR1 MNHNS, CDR2 SASEGT. V gave up 1 base and J gave up 4 bases, with 9 bases separating them. CDR3 sequence (DNA): TGTGCCAGCAGTGAAGGGGGCTACCCAGATACGCAGTATTTT. It codes for CASSEGGYPDTQYF.

This chain uses TRBV7-9 with TRBJ2-1; TRBD2 agrees at 10 bases. The V gene's germline CDR1 is SEHNR and CDR2 FQNEAQ (reference sequence). This CDR3 spans 16 amino acids. V trimming: 3 bases; J trimming: 8 bases; junction bases outside the gene matches: 10. The CDR3 region has the DNA TGTGCCAGCAGCTTTCTCGGGACTAGCGCCATGGATGAGCAGTTCTTC. Translating it yields CASSFLGTSAMDEQFF.

The chain carries TRBV12-3 or TRBV12-4 and TRBJ1-5, with D unresolved. V lost 6 bases and J lost 1, with 13 bases in between. This CDR3 is 15 amino acids long. The CDR3 nucleotides are TGTGCCAGCAGCCCGCATCCAGACAGCAATCAGCCCCAGCATTTT. Encoded protein: CASSPHPDSNQPQHF.

This clonotype was found a few times. This chain connects TRBV19 to TRBJ1-5; possibly TRBD1 for D (6 bases). From germline, CDR1 is LNHDA and CDR2 SQIVND (reference sequence). This CDR3 contains 14 residues. V lost 3 bases and J lost 2, with 8 bases in between. The CDR3 nucleotides are TGTGCCAGTAGTATGGGACAAGGCAATCAGCCCCAGCATTTT. Encoded protein: CASSMGQGNQPQHF.

A few counts support this clonotype. The chain carries TRBV12-3 or TRBV12-4 and TRBJ2-3; no definite D call. Trimming pared 6 bases from V and 6 bases from J, leaving 10 bases between. The CDR3 has 12 amino acids. As DNA, the CDR3 is TGTGCCAGCAGCCCTTTGTGGGATACGCAGTATTTT. Translating it yields CASSPLWDTQYF.

The table lists this clonotype with a count of one. The chain recombines TRBV7-9 with TRBJ2-7; 10 nucleotides agree with TRBD1. V was pared by 5 bases and J by 7 bases, with 8 bases of the junction left unmatched. The germline gives CDR1 SEHNR, CDR2 FQNEAQ (reference sequence). The CDR3 totals 14 residues. The chain's CDR3 is CASSRRDRGREQYF. The CDR3 coding sequence is TGTGCCAGCAGCCGCCGGGACAGGGGCCGGGAGCAGTACTTC.

This chain joins TRBV6-2 or TRBV6-3 and TRBJ1-5; no reliable D call. Germline loops: CDR1 MNHEY, CDR2 SVGEGT. The length of the CDR3 is 12 residues. The V end was cut by 6 bases, the J end by 6 bases, with 9 bases between. The CDR3 DNA reads as TGTGCCAGCAGGTTAAGTGGTCAGCCCCAGCATTTT. It specifies CASRLSGQPQHF.

This rearrangement joins TRBV20-1 to TRBJ1-5; D ambiguous. CDR1 DFQATT and CDR2 SNEGSKA come from the germline V gene (reference sequence). Trimming took off 6 bases at V and 3 bases at J, with 15 bases between the two ends. The length of the CDR3 is 14 residues. CDR3 sequence: CSARGQAINQPQHF. In DNA, the CDR3 is TGCAGTGCGCGTGGGCAGGCGATCAATCAGCCCCAGCATTTT.

This clonotype was detected ten times or more. The J gene is TRBJ2-5, the V gene TRBV7-2; D tentatively reads TRBD1 or TRBD2 (5 bases each). The CDR3 has 13 residues. Trimming cost V 5 bases and J 5 bases, with 12 bases left between them. Germline V CDR1 and CDR2: SGHTA, FQGNSA. The DNA for the CDR3 is TGTGCCAGCAGCCCGGGACCAATGGAGACCCAGTACTTC. Residues: CASSPGPMETQYF.

This clonotype has a count of ten or more. The chain combines TRBV9 with TRBJ2-1, with a tentative D call TRBD1 (6 bases). Germline loops: CDR1 SGDLS, CDR2 YYNGEE. V dropped 4 bases and J dropped 0 bases, with 11 bases sitting between them. The CDR3 is made up of 15 amino acids. In nucleotides, the CDR3 is TGTGCCAGCAGCTTCCGGGACAACTCCTACAATGAGCAGTTCTTC. Its translation: CASSFRDNSYNEQFF.

This clonotype was picked up a small number of times. The rearrangement joins TRBV7-2 to TRBJ1-1; no reliable D call. This CDR3 is 13 amino acids long. Germline CDR1 and CDR2: SGHTA and FQGNSA. V lost 4 bases and J lost 5, with 11 bases in between. The CDR3 coding sequence is TGTGCCAGCAGCTCCACGGCGAGGACTGAAGCTTTCTTT. It codes for CASSSTARTEAFF. Based on the CDR3 plus reference TRBV7-2 and TRBJ1-1, the full variable domain is GAGVSQSPSNKVTEKGKDVELRCDPISGHTALYWYRQSLGQGLEFLIYFQGNSAPDKSGLPSDRFSAERTGGSVSTLTIQRTQQEDSAVYLCASSSTARTEAFFGQGTRLTVV.

The V and J genes are TRBV12-3 or TRBV12-4 and TRBJ2-3, with a tentative D call TRBD1 (6 bases). CDR3 size: 11 residues. Trimming removed 0 bases at V and 14 bases at J, with 9 bases between. CDR3 region: CASSLAGARYF. For the CDR3, the DNA is TGTGCCAGCAGTTTAGCGGGGGCCCGGTATTTT.

This clonotype appeared once. The rearrangement uses TRBV6-6 and TRBJ1-1; D unresolved. Germline V gives CDR1 MNHNY, CDR2 SVGAGI (reference sequence). This CDR3 is 15 amino acids long. CDR3 protein: CATMVTQGKRTEAFF. The CDR3 nucleotides are TGTGCAACCATGGTTACGCAAGGGAAGCGCACTGAAGCTTTCTTT.

This clonotype was detected a few times. This rearrangement joins TRBV7-2 to TRBJ2-1; the D is unclear. Germline V gene sequence: CDR1 SGHTA, CDR2 FQGNSA. V lost 3 bases, J lost 0 bases, and 9 bases lay in between. CDR3 length equals 15 residues. This CDR3 is CASSFLVSSYNEQFF. In DNA form, the CDR3 reads TGTGCCAGCAGCTTCCTGGTCAGCTCCTACAATGAGCAGTTCTTC.

The chain is built from TRBV6-6 and TRBJ1-5; D not certain. CDR3 length: 15 residues. Trimming took 0 bases from V and 1 from J, leaving 7 bases between them. The V gene's germline CDR1 is MNHNY and CDR2 SVGAGI (reference sequence). Written as DNA, the CDR3 is TGTGCCAGCAGTTACTCGGACTGGAGCAATCAGCCCCAGCATTTT. Protein: CASSYSDWSNQPQHF.

The chain has TRBV7-9 and TRBJ2-7; 8 nucleotides line up with TRBD1. Germline values: CDR1 SEHNR, CDR2 FQNEAQ (reference sequence). The ends lost 3 bases at V and 5 bases at J; junction bases unmatched: 9. This CDR3 contains 15 residues. The CDR3 sequence is CASSLNRDRGNEQYF. In DNA form, the CDR3 reads TGTGCCAGCAGCTTGAATCGTGACAGGGGCAACGAGCAGTACTTC.

DNA of the CDR3: TGTGCCAGCAGCTTCCCGGGACAGCCCCCCTACAATGAGCAGTTCTTC. It codes for CASSFPGQPPYNEQFF. This chain connects TRBV7-8 to TRBJ2-1; 7 bases are a match to TRBD1. With 3 bases clipped from V and 2 bases from J, the junction kept 7 bases outside the gene matches. Germline CDR1 reads SGHVS; CDR2 reads FQNEAQ. The CDR3 is made up of 16 amino acids.